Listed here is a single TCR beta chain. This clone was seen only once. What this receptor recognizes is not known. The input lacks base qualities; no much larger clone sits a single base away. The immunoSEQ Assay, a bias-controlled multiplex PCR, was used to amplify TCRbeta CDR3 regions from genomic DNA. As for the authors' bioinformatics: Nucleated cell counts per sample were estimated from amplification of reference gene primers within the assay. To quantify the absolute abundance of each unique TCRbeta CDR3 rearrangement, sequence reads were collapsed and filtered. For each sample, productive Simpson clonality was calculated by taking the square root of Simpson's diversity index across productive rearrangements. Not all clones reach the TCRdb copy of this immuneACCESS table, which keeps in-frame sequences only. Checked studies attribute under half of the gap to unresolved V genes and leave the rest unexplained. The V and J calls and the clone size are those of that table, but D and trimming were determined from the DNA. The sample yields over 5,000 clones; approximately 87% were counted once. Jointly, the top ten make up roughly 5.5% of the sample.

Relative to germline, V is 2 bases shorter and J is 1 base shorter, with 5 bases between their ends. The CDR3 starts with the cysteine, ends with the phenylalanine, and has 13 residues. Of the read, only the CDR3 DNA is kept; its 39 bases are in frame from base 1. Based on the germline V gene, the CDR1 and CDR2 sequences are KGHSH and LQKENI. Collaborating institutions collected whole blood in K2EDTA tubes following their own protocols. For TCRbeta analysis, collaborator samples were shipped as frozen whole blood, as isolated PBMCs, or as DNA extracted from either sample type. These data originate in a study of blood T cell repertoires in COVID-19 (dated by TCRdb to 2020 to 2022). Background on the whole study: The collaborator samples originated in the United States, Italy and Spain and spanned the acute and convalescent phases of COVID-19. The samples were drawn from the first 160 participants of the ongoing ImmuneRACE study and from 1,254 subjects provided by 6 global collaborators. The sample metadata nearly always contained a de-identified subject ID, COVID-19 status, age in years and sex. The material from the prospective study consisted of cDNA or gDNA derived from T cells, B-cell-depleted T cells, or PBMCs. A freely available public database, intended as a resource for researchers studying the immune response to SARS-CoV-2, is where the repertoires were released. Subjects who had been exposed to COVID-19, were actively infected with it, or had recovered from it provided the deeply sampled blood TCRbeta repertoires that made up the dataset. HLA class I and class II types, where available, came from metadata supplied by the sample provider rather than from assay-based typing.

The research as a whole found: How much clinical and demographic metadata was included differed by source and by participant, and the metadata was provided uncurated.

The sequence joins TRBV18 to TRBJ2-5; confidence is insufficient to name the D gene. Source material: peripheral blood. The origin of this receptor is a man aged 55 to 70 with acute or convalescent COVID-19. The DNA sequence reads TGTGCCAGCTCACCAGGCACCCAAGAGACCCAGTACTTC. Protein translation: CASSPGTQETQYF.